Following are 10 T cell receptor beta chains from one sample sequenced in a study of CD8 T cells in Susac syndrome. Random hexamers were used to reverse transcribe the RNA input (about 0.45 to 1 ug). TCRdb used MiXCR to reprocess the immunoSEQ multiplex PCR reads, holding one entry per CDR3 protein. The table lists a few hundred thousand distinct CDR3 sequences, more than 85% of them singletons. Specimen: CD8+ T cells from PBMCs. These receptor sequences come from a human donor with multiple sclerosis.

The chain employs TRBV5-1 and TRBJ2-5, with D maybe TRBD2 (6 bases). Per the germline V gene, CDR1 is SGHRS and CDR2 is YFSETQ. The length of the CDR3 is 15 residues. V was cut by 0 bases and J by 5 bases, with 14 bases left in between. The CDR3 region has the DNA TGCGCCAGCAGCTTGGGATCGGGAGTACGGGAGACCCAGTACTTC. Amino acids: CASSLGSGVRETQYF.

The chain has TRBV7-8 and TRBJ2-1; TRBD2 matches 12 bases. V was pared by 3 bases and J by 6 bases, with 6 bases of the junction left unmatched. This CDR3 is 16 amino acids long. Germline CDR1 and CDR2: SGHVS and FQNEAQ. The CDR3 protein is CASSFPSGGGSNEQFF. CDR3 DNA sequence: TGTGCCAGCAGCTTTCCTAGCGGGGGGGGGTCCAATGAGCAGTTCTTC.

The V gene is TRBV7-9, the J gene TRBJ2-2, with D perhaps matching TRBD2 (6 bases). The CDR3 is 14 amino acids. Germline V gene sequence: CDR1 SEHNR, CDR2 FQNEAQ (reference sequence). V gave up 5 bases and J gave up 7 bases, with 14 bases separating them. The CDR3 DNA follows: TGTGCCAGCAGCCCTTTGGACGGGGGCGGGGAGCTGTTTTTT. Translated, it gives CASSPLDGGGELFF.

This chain uses TRBV10-2 with TRBJ2-2; a possible D gene is TRBD2 (6 bases). The germline gives CDR1 WSHSY, CDR2 SAAADI. The V end was cut by 2 bases, the J end by 6 bases, with 13 bases between. This CDR3 has 15 amino acids. The DNA for the CDR3 is TGCGCCAGCAGTGAGCAACGGTGGGGGGCCGGGGAGCTGTTTTTT. Residues: CASSEQRWGAGELFF.

This rearrangement joins TRBV5-4 to TRBJ1-2; D is unresolved. Trimming pared 0 bases from V and 0 bases from J, leaving 21 bases between. CDR3 size: 19 residues. Germline V gene lookup returns CDR1 SGHNT and CDR2 YYREEE (reference sequence). The CDR3 here is CASSLGSFIGGLANYGYTF. For the CDR3, the DNA is TGTGCCAGCAGCTTGGGAAGCTTCATTGGAGGGCTGGCTAACTATGGCTACACCTTC.

The chain joins TRBV4-1 to TRBJ1-1; TRBD1 matches at 11 bases. Germline trimming cut 2 bases from V and 3 bases from J; bases unmatched to any gene: 5. This CDR3 comprises 16 residues. Germline V gene sequence: CDR1 MGHRA, CDR2 YSYEKL. CDR3 bases: TGCGCCAGCAGCCAAAGAACGGGACAGGGGGACACTGAAGCTTTCTTT. Translated, it gives CASSQRTGQGDTEAFF.

There are a few counts of this clonotype. This chain links TRBV13 with TRBJ2-7, with 8 bases that match TRBD1. The CDR3 spans 14 residues. V shed 5 bases, J shed 5 bases, and the junction held 8 bases outside the gene matches. CDR1 and CDR2 from the germline V gene are PRHDT and FYEKMQ (reference sequence). In DNA, the CDR3 is TGTGCCAGCAGCGTACAGGGACAGGTGGACGAGCAGTACTTC. Amino acid sequence: CASSVQGQVDEQYF.

The rearrangement joins TRBV27 to TRBJ2-1; 7 bases fit TRBD2. Per the germline V gene, CDR1 is MNHEY and CDR2 is SMNVEV (reference sequence). Unmatched junction bases numbered 2, after V lost 7 bases and J lost 2 bases. The CDR3 runs to 13 residues. In nucleotides, the CDR3 is TGTGCCAGCACCGCGGGGGCCTACAATGAGCAGTTCTTC. Translating it yields CASTAGAYNEQFF.

The chain is built from TRBV6-5 and TRBJ2-2, with D possibly being TRBD1 (5 bases). V was cut by 2 bases and J by 3 bases, with 7 bases left in between. The CDR3 sequence is 14 residues long. Germline values: CDR1 MNHEY, CDR2 SVGAGI. CDR3 nucleotide sequence: TGTGCCAGCAGTTACGGGGCGTACACCGGGGAGCTGTTTTTT. It encodes CASSYGAYTGELFF.

The chain recombines TRBV15 with TRBJ2-5, with unresolved D. The CDR3 runs to 12 residues. V gave up 2 bases and J gave up 4 bases, with 5 bases separating them. Germline V gene sequence: CDR1 LNHNV, CDR2 YYDKDF (reference sequence). For the CDR3, the DNA is TGTGCCACCAGCAGACTTACAGAGACCCAGTACTTC. Protein product: CATSRLTETQYF.